This is a list of T cell receptor beta chains from one sample in a study of blood T cells in healthy people across ages. TCRdb analysed the 5' RACE reads with MiXCR anew, one entry per CDR3 protein. The sample holds some 760,000 distinct CDR3 sequences; around 25% are singletons and the top ten take under 10%. The same sample was also studied in work on T cells of mothers and their children.

The specimen sequenced was blood. The receptor source for this set is a boy aged 5 to 17 in good health. Each CDR3 is given with its conserved first and last residue. Fields, in order: V gene, CDR3 protein.

v_call: TRBV7-9; cdr3_aa: CASSLLIDEQFF
v_call: TRBV12-3/TRBV12-4; cdr3_aa: CASSGLWDGLHVYGYTF
v_call: TRBV20-1; cdr3_aa: CSAMTSGGGTYNEQFF
v_call: TRBV4-1; cdr3_aa: CASSQVSAGGYQETQYF
v_call: TRBV7-2; cdr3_aa: CASSSRRINSPLHF
v_call: TRBV7-2; cdr3_aa: CASSSSGTGDSPLHF
v_call: TRBV5-1; cdr3_aa: CASSLPSEEQFF
v_call: TRBV2; cdr3_aa: CASLGVDEQFF
v_call: TRBV3-1; cdr3_aa: CASSHRAGGPRNEQFF
v_call: TRBV29-1; cdr3_aa: CSVMGFAGANVLTF
v_call: TRBV9; cdr3_aa: CASSVQGSYYGYTF
v_call: TRBV7-8; cdr3_aa: CASSLMVLQSRGSYNEQFF
v_call: TRBV4-2; cdr3_aa: CASSQLAGATGDTQYF
v_call: TRBV5-6; cdr3_aa: CASSLGGAEDLPQHF
v_call: TRBV7-9; cdr3_aa: CASGLTGGAEQYF
v_call: TRBV2; cdr3_aa: CASSDPLIGSYEQYF
v_call: TRBV7-2; cdr3_aa: CASGGDFGYGYTF
v_call: TRBV6-5; cdr3_aa: CASSYSTGGLAFF
v_call: TRBV3-1; cdr3_aa: CASSQDLRDRVPYEQYF
v_call: TRBV27; cdr3_aa: CASNERLSGDTQYF
v_call: TRBV4-2; cdr3_aa: CASSQGGTRSGSQETQYF
v_call: TRBV6-6; cdr3_aa: CASSYTQVYEQYF
v_call: TRBV9; cdr3_aa: CASARTANYGYTF
v_call: TRBV9; cdr3_aa: CASSGGRGNEQFF
v_call: TRBV6-5; cdr3_aa: CASSYGGAGGGQETQYF
v_call: TRBV5-1; cdr3_aa: CASRGGGEEKLFF